Presented here are 24 T cell receptor beta chains from one specimen sequenced in a study of CD8+ T cells in alopecia areata. Reverse transcribed after extraction, RNA yielded cDNA as the sequencing template. Data came from immunoSEQ multiplex PCR; TCRdb stores just in-frame clones and leaves some out. The table includes approximately 150,000 clones, around 71% detected once. The sequencing used CD8+ T cells sorted from blood, collected at week 0. The receptor set was obtained from a human donor with alopecia areata.

As regards this clone: In the same sample, other DNA sequences code for this CDR3. This rearrangement joins TRBV6-5 to TRBJ1-1; D ambiguous. CDR3 length equals 13 residues. CDR1 and CDR2 from the germline V gene are MNHEY and SVGAGI. Trimming cost V 0 bases and J 0 bases, with 2 bases left between them. The CDR3 sequence is CASSYSLNTEAFF. For the CDR3, the DNA is TGTGCCAGCAGTTACTCTCTGAACACTGAAGCTTTCTTT.

Concerning this clone itself: Since no conserved phenylalanine or tryptophan closes the CDR3, a read error is the likely cause. The chain combines TRBV7-2 with TRBJ1-6; D possibly corresponds to TRBD1 (6 bases). Trimming left V 2 bases short and J 3 bases short, with 14 bases between. The germline V gene encodes CDR1 SGHTA and CDR2 FQGNSA. The CDR3 is made up of 17 amino acids. The DNA of the CDR3 is TGTGCCAGCAGCTTACGGACAGAAACATACTATAATTCACCCCTCCACTCT. Amino acid sequence: CASSLRTETYYNSPLHS.

The chain couples TRBV30 to TRBJ2-7, with D tentatively TRBD1 (5 bases). CDR3 length: 14 residues. CDR1 GTSNPN and CDR2 SVGIG come from the germline V gene (reference sequence). Trimming removed 5 bases from V and 2 bases from J, with 16 bases in between. Written as DNA, the CDR3 is TGTGCCTGGCGCATTGAGGCAGGGACCTACGAGCAGTACTTC. It is translated as CAWRIEAGTYEQYF.

Only a few counts were recorded for this clone. This rearrangement joins TRBV7-9 to TRBJ2-4; the match to TRBD1 covers 10 bases. After removal of 5 bases from V and 8 bases from J, the junction contained 9 bases not matched to a gene. Germline V gene sequence: CDR1 SEHNR, CDR2 FQNEAQ (reference sequence). There are 15 residues in the CDR3. The CDR3 loop reads CASSKAGTGVDIQYF. In DNA, the CDR3 is TGTGCCAGCAGCAAAGCCGGGACAGGGGTGGACATTCAGTACTTC.

This chain joins TRBV29-1 and TRBJ2-3; D ambiguous. Between the trimmed V and J ends, which lost 6 bases and 6 bases, there was a span of 13 bases. The CDR3 totals 12 residues. Germline CDR1 is SQVTM and CDR2 is ANQGSEA. The CDR3 is CSVPEITDTQYF. In DNA, the CDR3 is TGCAGCGTACCAGAGATAACTGATACGCAGTATTTT.

The chain employs TRBV29-1 and TRBJ2-7; a weak D match, TRBD1 (5 bases). The CDR3 loop spans 13 amino acids. V was clipped by 7 bases and J by 1 base, with 14 bases between them. Germline V gene data show CDR1 as SQVTM and CDR2 as ANQGSEA. The CDR3 here is CSALGDSSYEQYF. In DNA, the CDR3 is TGCAGCGCGCTCGGCGACAGTTCCTACGAGCAGTACTTC.

This clone was counted a few times. This chain connects TRBV10-3 to TRBJ2-7, with a tentative D call TRBD2 (6 bases). Germline assignment: CDR1 ENHRY and CDR2 SYGVKD. CDR3 length: 12 amino acids. V lost 10 bases, J lost 5 bases, and 15 bases lay in between. The CDR3 sequence: CANSEEGHEQYF. The CDR3 bases are TGTGCCAACTCGGAGGAGGGCCACGAGCAGTACTTC.

The count of this clone is one. The chain links TRBV2 to TRBJ2-1, with 7 bases identical to TRBD1. Germline CDR1 SNHLY, CDR2 FYNNEI. V dropped 8 bases and J dropped 8; count of bases not matched to a gene: 15. The length of the CDR3 is 15 residues. CDR3 sequence reads: CASQVRQGAFDEQFF. The CDR3, as DNA: TGTGCCAGCCAGGTCCGACAGGGAGCTTTTGATGAGCAGTTCTTC.

V is TRBV2 and J is TRBJ2-1, with TRBD1 matching 8 bases. The CDR3 has 14 amino acids. Germline trimming cut 5 bases from V and 7 bases from J; bases unmatched to any gene: 7. Germline-derived CDR1 and CDR2 are SNHLY and FYNNEI. CDR3 nucleotides: TGTGCCAGCAGTCTGGGGACAGGTGTAAATGAGCAGTTCTTC. Encoded protein: CASSLGTGVNEQFF.

The CDR3 reads CASSLYSGGGIEQYF. CDR3 DNA: TGCGCCAGCAGCTTGTATAGCGGGGGAGGTATCGAGCAGTACTTC. The rearrangement joins TRBV5-1 to TRBJ2-7, with 9 bases identical to TRBD2. Germline CDR1 and CDR2: SGHRS and YFSETQ. The CDR3 spans 15 residues. V was clipped by 1 base and J by 6 bases; unmatched bases: 8.

This chain links TRBV29-1 with TRBJ2-7; 8 nucleotides align to TRBD2. This CDR3 is 13 amino acids long. CDR1 and CDR2 from the germline V gene are SQVTM and ANQGSEA. J was trimmed by 2 bases and V by 7 bases; bases with no gene match: 7. For the CDR3, the DNA is TGCAGCGCCCTCCGGGAGGGGGCCTACGAGCAGTACTTC. It specifies CSALREGAYEQYF.

This clone was seen a single time. This sample also contains other DNA sequences that code for the same CDR3. This chain connects TRBV5-6 to TRBJ2-7, with D perhaps TRBD2 (6 bases). Germline loops: CDR1 SGHDT, CDR2 YYEEEE. The V end was cut by 3 bases, the J end by 3 bases, with 7 bases between. The CDR3 is 12 amino acids. The DNA of the CDR3 is TGTGCCAGCAGCTCGGGGGACTACGAGCAGTACTTC. This codes for CASSSGDYEQYF.

The chain carries TRBV6-4 and TRBJ2-3; D may be TRBD2 (5 bases). This CDR3 region has 16 residues. CDR1 MRHNA and CDR2 SNTAGT come from the germline V gene. Trimming shortened V by 3 bases and J by 1 base, and 14 bases separated the two germline ends. CDR3 amino acids: CASSEIAMRGTDTQYF. In DNA, the CDR3 is TGTGCCAGCAGTGAAATAGCGATGCGGGGCACAGATACGCAGTATTTT.

The chain is built from TRBV7-6 and TRBJ2-5, with a possible D match to TRBD1 (6 bases). There are 13 residues in the CDR3. In germline, CDR1 is SGHVS, CDR2 FNYEAQ. The germline V and J ends were trimmed by 5 bases and 5 bases, with 12 bases remaining between them. DNA for the CDR3: TGTGCCAGCAGCCAAATTCAGGGGGAGACCCAGTACTTC. It yields the protein CASSQIQGETQYF.

V usage is TRBV15 and J usage is TRBJ1-6; TRBD1 might be the D (5 bases). CDR3 length: 15 residues. CDR1 is LNHNV, CDR2 YYDKDF, per germline (reference sequence). V lost 3 bases to trimming and J lost 9 bases, with 15 bases between them. This CDR3 reads CATSSRDGPFSPLHF. CDR3 bases: TGTGCCACCAGCAGTCGGGACGGACCTTTTTCACCCCTCCACTTT.

This chain connects TRBV7-9 to TRBJ1-5; D not resolved. Germline-derived CDR1 and CDR2 are SEHNR and FQNEAQ (reference sequence). CDR3 size: 13 residues. V was clipped by 6 bases and J by 7 bases, with 13 bases between them. CDR3 region: CASSESGGQPQHF. The CDR3 coding sequence is TGTGCCAGCAGTGAGTCGGGAGGCCAGCCCCAGCATTTT.

The chain employs TRBV9 and TRBJ1-1; no clear D. The CDR3 totals 11 residues. With 5 bases removed from V and 4 bases from J, the gap between germline ends came to 6 bases. CDR1 is SGDLS and CDR2 is YYNGEE in the germline V gene. The CDR3 sequence is CASSGGTEAFF. CDR3 coding DNA: TGTGCCAGCAGTGGTGGCACTGAAGCTTTCTTT.

The rearrangement uses TRBV5-1 and TRBJ2-7, with D unclear. Trimming shortened V by 0 bases and J by 3 bases, and 10 bases separated the two germline ends. Germline CDR1 reads SGHRS; CDR2 reads YFSETQ. The CDR3 contains 14 residues. The CDR3: CASSLEPDYYEQYF. Here the CDR3 DNA reads TGCGCCAGCAGCTTGGAACCGGATTACTACGAGCAGTACTTC.

Concerning this clone: The sample contains more than one DNA sequence encoding this CDR3. V usage is TRBV9 and J usage is TRBJ1-2, with D hard to call. The CDR3 is 10 amino acids. Germline CDR1 is SGDLS and CDR2 is YYNGEE. Trimming removed 3 bases at V and 5 bases at J, with 2 bases between. The CDR3, as DNA: TGTGCCAGCAGCGGGTATGGCTACACCTTC. As protein: CASSGYGYTF.

The V gene is TRBV6-5, the J gene TRBJ1-2; tentative D call: TRBD1 (6 bases). From germline, CDR1 is MNHEY and CDR2 SVGAGI. Trimming shortened V by 6 bases and J by 2 bases, and 13 bases separated the two germline ends. CDR3 length equals 14 residues. Here the CDR3 DNA reads TGTGCCAGCAGCTGGGACATTTCCAACTATGGCTACACCTTC. Protein product: CASSWDISNYGYTF.

This chain links TRBV7-9 with TRBJ2-6; D not certain. The V end lost 0 bases, the J end lost 6 bases, and 15 bases lay between the germline ends. In germline, CDR1 is SEHNR, CDR2 FQNEAQ (reference sequence). This CDR3 region has 17 residues. The CDR3, as DNA: TGTGCCAGCAGCTTAGCCCCCGGCCACCTCCAGGCCAACGTCCTGACTTTC. The encoded protein is CASSLAPGHLQANVLTF.

This clone was observed a few times. The rearrangement links TRBV29-1 to TRBJ2-7; D possibly corresponds to TRBD1 (7 bases). Per the germline V gene, CDR1 is SQVTM and CDR2 is ANQGSEA. Trimming pared 6 bases from V and 1 base from J, leaving 13 bases between. CDR3 length: 13 amino acids. CDR3 nucleotides: TGCAGCGTCCCAGGGGGGCGTTCCTACGAGCAGTACTTC. This translates into CSVPGGRSYEQYF.

This clone was seen just once. The chain combines TRBV5-6 with TRBJ1-6; TRBD1 aligns across 8 bases. The CDR3 is 13 residues long. V lost 3 bases, J lost 11 bases, and 4 bases stayed unmatched. The germline CDR1 and CDR2 sequences are SGHDT and YYEEEE. Here the CDR3 reads CASSWTGKPPLHF. The CDR3 bases are TGTGCCAGCAGCTGGACAGGGAAGCCACCCCTCCACTTT.

This clone has only a few counts. The chain has TRBV4-2 and TRBJ1-5, with 7 bases identical to TRBD1. The CDR3 sequence is 16 residues long. Unmatched junction bases numbered 4, after V lost 0 bases and J lost 2 bases. Germline assignment: CDR1 LGHNA and CDR2 YNFKEQ. The chain's CDR3 is CASSQETGFGNQPQHF. CDR3 coding DNA: TGTGCCAGCAGCCAAGAGACAGGGTTTGGCAATCAGCCCCAGCATTTT.